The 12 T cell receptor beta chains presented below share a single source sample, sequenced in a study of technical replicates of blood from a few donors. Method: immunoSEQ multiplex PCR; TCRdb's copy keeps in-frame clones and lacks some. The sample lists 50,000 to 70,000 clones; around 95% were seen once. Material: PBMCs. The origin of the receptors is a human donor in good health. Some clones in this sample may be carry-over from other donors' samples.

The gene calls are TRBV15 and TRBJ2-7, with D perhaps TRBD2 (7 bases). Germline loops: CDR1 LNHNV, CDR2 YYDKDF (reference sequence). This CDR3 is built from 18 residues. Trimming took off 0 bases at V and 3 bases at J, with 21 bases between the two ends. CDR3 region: CATSRDELLGGRFYEQYF. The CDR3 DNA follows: TGTGCCACCAGCAGAGATGAACTATTGGGGGGGCGGTTCTACGAGCAGTACTTC.

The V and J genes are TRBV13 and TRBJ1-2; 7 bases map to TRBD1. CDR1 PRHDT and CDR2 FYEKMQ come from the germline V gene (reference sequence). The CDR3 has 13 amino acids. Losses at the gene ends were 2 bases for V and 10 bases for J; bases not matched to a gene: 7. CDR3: CASSLWVGGAYTF. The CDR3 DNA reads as TGTGCCAGCAGCTTATGGGTAGGGGGCGCCTACACCTTC.

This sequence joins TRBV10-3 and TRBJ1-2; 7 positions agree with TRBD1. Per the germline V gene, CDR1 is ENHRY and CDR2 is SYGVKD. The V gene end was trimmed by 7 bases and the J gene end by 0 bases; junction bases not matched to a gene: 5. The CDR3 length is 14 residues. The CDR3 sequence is CAITKGQTNYGYTF. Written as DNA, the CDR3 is TGTGCCATCACTAAGGGACAGACTAACTATGGCTACACCTTC.

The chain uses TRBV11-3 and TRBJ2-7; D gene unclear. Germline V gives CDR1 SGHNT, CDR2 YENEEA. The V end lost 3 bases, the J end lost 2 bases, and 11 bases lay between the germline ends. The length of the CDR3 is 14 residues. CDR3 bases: TGTGCCAGCAGCTTCTATGAACCGACCTACGAGCAGTACTTC. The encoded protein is CASSFYEPTYEQYF.

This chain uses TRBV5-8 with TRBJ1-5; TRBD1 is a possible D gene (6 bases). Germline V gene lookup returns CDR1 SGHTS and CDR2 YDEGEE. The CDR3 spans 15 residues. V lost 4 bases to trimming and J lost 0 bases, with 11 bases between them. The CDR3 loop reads CASSEQGYSNQPQHF. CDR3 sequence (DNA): TGTGCCAGCAGCGAACAGGGTTATAGCAATCAGCCCCAGCATTTT.

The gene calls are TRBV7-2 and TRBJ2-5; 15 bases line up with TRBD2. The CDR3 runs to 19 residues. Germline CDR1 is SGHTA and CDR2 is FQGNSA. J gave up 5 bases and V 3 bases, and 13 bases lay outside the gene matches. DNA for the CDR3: TGTGCCAGCAGCTTTTCCAGGACTAGCGGGAGGGCGTCCGGGGAGACCCAGTACTTC. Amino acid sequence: CASSFSRTSGRASGETQYF.

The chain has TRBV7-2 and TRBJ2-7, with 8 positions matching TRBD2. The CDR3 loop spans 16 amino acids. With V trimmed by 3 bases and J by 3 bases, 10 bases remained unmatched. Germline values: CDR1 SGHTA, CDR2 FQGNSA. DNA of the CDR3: TGTGCCAGCAGCTTGGACTATAGCGGGAACTACTACGAGCAGTACTTC. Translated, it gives CASSLDYSGNYYEQYF.

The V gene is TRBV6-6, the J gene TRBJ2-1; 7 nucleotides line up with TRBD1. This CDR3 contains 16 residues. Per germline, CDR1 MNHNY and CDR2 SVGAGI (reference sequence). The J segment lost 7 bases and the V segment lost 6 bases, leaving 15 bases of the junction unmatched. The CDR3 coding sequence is TGTGCCAGCAGCACCGCACAGGGGAAAACGTTAAATGAGCAGTTCTTC. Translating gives CASSTAQGKTLNEQFF.

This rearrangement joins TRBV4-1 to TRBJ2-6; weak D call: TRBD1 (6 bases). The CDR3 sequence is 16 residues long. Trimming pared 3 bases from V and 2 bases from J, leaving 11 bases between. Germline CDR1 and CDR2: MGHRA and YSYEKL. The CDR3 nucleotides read TGCGCCAGCAGCCACCCAGGGGATCCTGGGGCCAACGTCCTGACTTTC. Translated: CASSHPGDPGANVLTF.

DNA of the CDR3: TGTGCCAGCAGCCACTCTAAAACCCGTCCCGCAAGCTCCTATAATTCACCCCTCCACTTT. Its translation is CASSHSKTRPASSYNSPLHF. The chain has TRBV9 and TRBJ1-6, with D unclear. V shed 4 bases and J shed 0 bases, with 23 bases lying between them. The CDR3 sequence is 20 residues long. Germline CDR1 is SGDLS and CDR2 is YYNGEE.

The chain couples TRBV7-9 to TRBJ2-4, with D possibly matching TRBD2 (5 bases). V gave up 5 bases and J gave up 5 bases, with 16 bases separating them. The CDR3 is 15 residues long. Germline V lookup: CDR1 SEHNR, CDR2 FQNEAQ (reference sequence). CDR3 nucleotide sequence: TGTGCCAGCAGCCCCCGAAATAGCGACCAAAACATTCAGTACTTC. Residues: CASSPRNSDQNIQYF.

CDR3 loop: CASTLIGFTYNEQFF. In nucleotides, the CDR3 is TGTGCCAGCACCCTAATCGGGTTTACCTACAATGAGCAGTTCTTC. The rearrangement uses TRBV28 and TRBJ2-1; the D is unclear. This CDR3 region has 15 residues. CDR1 and CDR2 (germline): MDHEN, SYDVKM. Trimming shortened V by 7 bases and J by 2 bases, and 15 bases separated the two germline ends.